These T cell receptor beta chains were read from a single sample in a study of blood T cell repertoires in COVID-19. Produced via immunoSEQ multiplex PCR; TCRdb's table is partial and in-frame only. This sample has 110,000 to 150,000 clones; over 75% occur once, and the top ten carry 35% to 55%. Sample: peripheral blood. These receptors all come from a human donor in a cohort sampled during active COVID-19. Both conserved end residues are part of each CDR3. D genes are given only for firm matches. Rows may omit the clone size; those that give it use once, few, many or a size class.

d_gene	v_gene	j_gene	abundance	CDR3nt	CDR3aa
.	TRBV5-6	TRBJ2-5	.	TGTGCCAGCAGCTTTGCCGCCGGGGAGACCCAGTACTTC	CASSFAAGETQYF
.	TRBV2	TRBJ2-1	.	TGTGCCAGCACTGATGATAGCAGCGAGCAGTTCTTC	CASTDDSSEQFF
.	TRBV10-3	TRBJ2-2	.	TGTGCCATCAGTGAGGCCCGGACCGGGGAGCTGTTTTTT	CAISEARTGELFF
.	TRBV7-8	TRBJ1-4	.	TGTGCCAGCAGCTTCGTGGGCGTGGCTAATGAAAAACTGTTTTTT	CASSFVGVANEKLFF
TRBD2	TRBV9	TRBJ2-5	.	TGTGCCAGCAGCGTAGGGGGTAGCGGGGGTTTGGAGACCCAGTACTTC	CASSVGGSGGLETQYF
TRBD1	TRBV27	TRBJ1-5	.	TGTGCCAGCAGTTTAAGGGGGACAGGGCTTCATAGCAATCAGCCCCAGCATTTT	CASSLRGTGLHSNQPQHF
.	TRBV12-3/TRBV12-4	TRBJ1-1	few	TGTGCCAGCAGTTTAGGTCAGAACACTGAAGCTTTCTTT	CASSLGQNTEAFF
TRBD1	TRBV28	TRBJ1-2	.	TGTGCCAGCAGCCTGGACAGGGTACTTAACTATGGCTACACCTTC	CASSLDRVLNYGYTF
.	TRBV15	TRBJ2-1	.	TGTGCCACCAGCAGGGGGGGAGGGGGATTCTACAATGAGCAGTTCTTC	CATSRGGGGFYNEQFF
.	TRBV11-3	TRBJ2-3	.	TGTGCCAGCAGCACAGAACAGTACACAGATACGCAGTATTTT	CASSTEQYTDTQYF
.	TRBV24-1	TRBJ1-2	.	TGTGCCACCAGTGATGGTGGCAACTATGGCTACACCTTC	CATSDGGNYGYTF
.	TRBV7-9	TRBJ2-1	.	TGTGCCAGCAGCTTAGCGGGGCGCTACAATGAGCAGTTCTTC	CASSLAGRYNEQFF
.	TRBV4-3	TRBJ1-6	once	TGCGCCAGCAGCCAAGGGGGGGGGCAGACTTTATTCGGTAATTCACCCCTCCACTTT	CASSQGGGQTLFGNSPLHF
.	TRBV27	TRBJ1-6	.	TGTGCCAGCGGCCCCAGGGCGGGGTATTCACCCCTCCACTTT	CASGPRAGYSPLHF
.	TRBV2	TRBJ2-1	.	TGTGCCAGCAGGGGGGGTTTGACCTACAATGAGCAGTTCTTC	CASRGGLTYNEQFF
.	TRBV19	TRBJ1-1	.	TGTGCCAGTAGTATTCAGGGGATCACTGAAGCTTTCTTT	CASSIQGITEAFF
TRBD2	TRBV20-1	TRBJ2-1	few	TGCAGTGCTGGTGGACTTCAGACTAGCGGGGGTGATCTTGAGTACAATGAGCAGTTCTTC	CSAGGLQTSGGDLEYNEQFF
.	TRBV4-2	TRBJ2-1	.	TGTGCCAGCAGCCAACAAACACGGAGCGACCCAAATGAGCAGTTCTTC	CASSQQTRSDPNEQFF
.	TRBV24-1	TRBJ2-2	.	TGTGCCACCAGTGATGGCGGTGGACGGAGGCCGAACACCGGGGAGCTGTTTTTT	CATSDGGGRRPNTGELFF
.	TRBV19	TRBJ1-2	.	TGTGCCAGTAGTGCCCGAGCTAACTATGGCTACACCTTC	CASSARANYGYTF
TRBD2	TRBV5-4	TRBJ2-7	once	TGTGCCAGCAGCTTGGCGCCTAGCGGGGGGAAGGGCTACTACGAGCAGTACTTC	CASSLAPSGGKGYYEQYF
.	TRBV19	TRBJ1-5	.	TGTGCCACCGCGGACTATAGCAATCAGCCCCAGCATTTT	CATADYSNQPQHF
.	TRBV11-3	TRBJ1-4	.	TGTGCCAGCAGCTTAGGCATCGGTGAAAAACTGTTTTTT	CASSLGIGEKLFF
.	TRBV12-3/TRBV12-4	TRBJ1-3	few	TGTGCCAGCAGTTTCACAACTGGAAACACCATATATTTT	CASSFTTGNTIYF
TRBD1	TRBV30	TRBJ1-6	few	TGTGCCTGGAGCGAAGTACAGGGGAATTCACCCCTCCACTTT	CAWSEVQGNSPLHF
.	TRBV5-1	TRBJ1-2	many	TGCGCCAGCAGCTTCGGTGATAACTATGGCTACACCTTC	CASSFGDNYGYTF
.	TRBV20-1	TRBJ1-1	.	TGCAGTGCTAAGGACACGAGTAAAGCTTTCTTT	CSAKDTSKAFF
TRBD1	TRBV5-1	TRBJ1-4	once	TGCGCCAGCACCCAGGGGGCTCTCGGCGAAAAACTGTTTTTT	CASTQGALGEKLFF
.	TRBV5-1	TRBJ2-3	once	TGCGCCAGTGGGGAGGATGTGAGGGGCACAGATACGCAGTATTTT	CASGEDVRGTDTQYF
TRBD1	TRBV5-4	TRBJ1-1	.	TGTGCCAGCAGCTTGCCCGGGGCAGGGGGAAACACTGAAGCTTTCTTT	CASSLPGAGGNTEAFF
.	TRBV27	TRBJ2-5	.	TGTGCCAGCACGCGCATCGGGGAAGAGACCCAGTACTTC	CASTRIGEETQYF
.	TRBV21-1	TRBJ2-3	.	TGTGCCAGCAGCAAACGACAGCGAGAGGATACGCAGTATTTT	CASSKRQREDTQYF
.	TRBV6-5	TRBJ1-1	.	TGTGCCAGCAGTTGGGCAGGGCAGAGCACTGAAGCTTTCTTT	CASSWAGQSTEAFF